The 15 T cell receptor beta chains given below trace back to one sample, sequenced in a study of T cell responses to AZD1222 COVID-19 vaccine. The repertoire was sequenced with immunoSEQ multiplex PCR; TCRdb's copy has only in-frame clones and lacks some. The repertoire includes about 140,000 clones, approximately 94% of them detected once, and about 9% sits in the top ten. This sample comprised peripheral blood, obtained on day 0 of AZD1222 vaccination. These receptors originate from an adult in good health.

The V and J genes are TRBV12-3 or TRBV12-4 and TRBJ1-6; unclear D gene. CDR3 length equals 13 residues. Between the trimmed V and J ends, which lost 2 bases and 8 bases, there was a span of 7 bases. CDR3 residues: CASSLMRDSPLHF. The CDR3 bases are TGTGCCAGCAGTTTAATGAGGGATTCACCCCTCCACTTT.

This sequence joins TRBV18 and TRBJ1-1; no firm D call. V gave up 4 bases and J gave up 8 bases, with 8 bases separating them. This CDR3 has 11 amino acids. The germline V gene encodes CDR1 KGHSH and CDR2 LQKENI. CDR3 sequence: CASSQKTEAFF. As DNA, the CDR3 is TGTGCCAGCTCACAAAAGACAGAAGCTTTCTTT. Looking up the rest from reference TRBV18 and TRBJ1-1 gives the full variable domain: NAGVMQNPRHLVRRRGQEARLRCSPMKGHSHVYWYRQLPEEGLKFMVYLQKENIIDESGMPKERFSAEFPKEGPSILRIQQVVRGDSAAYFCASSQKTEAFFGQGTRLTVV.

The chain employs TRBV5-4 and TRBJ1-1; 7 bases are shared with TRBD1. After removal of 6 bases from V and 2 bases from J, the junction contained 7 bases not matched to a gene. The CDR3 length is 14 residues. Per germline, CDR1 SGHNT and CDR2 YYREEE (reference sequence). The CDR3 DNA is TGTGCCAGCACCGAGGGACAGACTAACACTGAAGCTTTCTTT. Its translation is CASTEGQTNTEAFF.

This rearrangement joins TRBV7-9 to TRBJ1-1; D unresolved. CDR1 SEHNR and CDR2 FQNEAQ come from the germline V gene (reference sequence). With 5 bases removed from V and 14 bases from J, the gap between germline ends came to 21 bases. This CDR3 is 13 amino acids long. This CDR3 reads CASSETESRGRFF. CDR3 DNA: TGTGCCAGCAGCGAGACGGAATCTCGAGGGAGGTTCTTT.

The V call is TRBV12-3 or TRBV12-4, the J call TRBJ1-5, with D possibly matching TRBD1 (6 bases). Trimming left V 5 bases short and J 7 bases short, with 9 bases between. The CDR3 has 12 amino acids. The DNA for the CDR3 is TGTGCCAGCAGTCAGGGGTACCAGCCCCAGCATTTT. Translation gives CASSQGYQPQHF.

The V and J genes are TRBV4-2 and TRBJ2-7, with D perhaps matching TRBD1 or TRBD2 (6 bases each). CDR1 and CDR2 from the germline V gene are LGHNA and YNFKEQ. This CDR3 region has 15 residues. V was pared by 4 bases and J by 0 bases, with 13 bases between. CDR3 DNA sequence: TGTGCCAGCAGCCCCCCGGGGGCTGACTCCTACGAGCAGTACTTC. Its protein product is CASSPPGADSYEQYF.

The chain has TRBV30 and TRBJ2-5, with D maybe TRBD1 (6 bases). The ends were cut back, 2 bases at V and 5 bases at J, with 9 bases in the middle. The CDR3 has 12 amino acids. CDR1 and CDR2 (germline): GTSNPN, SVGIG (reference sequence). CDR3 coding DNA: TGTGCCTGGAGTCGGCAGGGGGAGACCCAGTACTTC. Translating gives CAWSRQGETQYF.

The chain links TRBV9 to TRBJ1-2; D is undetermined. Trimming left V 2 bases short and J 6 bases short, with 8 bases between. The CDR3 covers 12 residues. CDR1 and CDR2 from the germline V gene are SGDLS and YYNGEE. The CDR3: CASSVGFDGYTF. As DNA, the CDR3 is TGTGCCAGCAGCGTGGGGTTTGATGGCTACACCTTC.

The count of this clone is one. J is TRBJ1-3 and V is TRBV28, with 9 bases matching TRBD1. There are 15 residues in the CDR3. The trim removed 5 bases at V and 8 bases at J, leaving 10 bases unmatched. The germline CDR1 and CDR2 sequences are MDHEN and SYDVKM. For the CDR3, the DNA is TGTGCCAGCAGTCGGACAGGGGATTTTCAACACACCATATATTTT. Protein: CASSRTGDFQHTIYF.

The CDR3 reads CASSVGGPKGNSPLHF. The CDR3 nucleotides are TGTGCCAGCAGTGTAGGGGGCCCTAAAGGGAATTCACCCCTCCACTTT. The chain couples TRBV2 to TRBJ1-6, with 7 positions matching TRBD1. The CDR3 runs to 16 residues. The germline V gene has CDR1 SNHLY and CDR2 FYNNEI. Trimming removed 4 bases from V and 7 bases from J; junction bases left unmatched: 10.

The chain employs TRBV5-4 and TRBJ1-5; D is undetermined. This CDR3 is built from 13 residues. V was pared by 4 bases and J by 1 base, with 6 bases between. Germline CDR1 SGHNT, CDR2 YYREEE (reference sequence). CDR3 DNA sequence: TGTGCCAGCAGCACGGACAGCAATCAGCCCCAGCATTTT. Protein: CASSTDSNQPQHF.

The chain recombines TRBV18 with TRBJ2-7; tentatively, D is TRBD1 or TRBD2 (5 bases each). The CDR3 spans 15 residues. V lost 4 bases to trimming and J lost 5 bases, with 18 bases between them. Looked up from germline, CDR1 is KGHSH and CDR2 is LQKENI. The CDR3, as DNA: TGTGCCAGCTCACGCCCCGGGGCCCCCGGGGACGAGCAGTACTTC. It encodes CASSRPGAPGDEQYF.

This chain joins TRBV6-6 and TRBJ1-4; TRBD1 might be the D (5 bases). The V gene's germline CDR1 is MNHNY and CDR2 SVGAGI (reference sequence). The V end lost 6 bases, the J end lost 3 bases, and 17 bases lay between the germline ends. CDR3 size: 16 residues. The CDR3 bases are TGTGCCAGCAGCTCACCACGCAGGGAACCTAATGAAAAACTGTTTTTT. Its protein is CASSSPRREPNEKLFF.

The chain couples TRBV3-1 (or the pseudogene TRBV3-2) to TRBJ2-7; tentative D call: TRBD1 (5 bases). The V end lost 4 bases, the J end lost 3 bases, and 10 bases lay between the germline ends. Per the germline V gene, CDR1 is LGHDT and CDR2 is YNNKEL (reference sequence). This CDR3 has 13 amino acids. For the CDR3, the DNA is TGTGCCAGCAGCCCGAGACAGTACTACGAGCAGTACTTC. Translated: CASSPRQYYEQYF.

The chain employs TRBV27 and TRBJ1-1, with a weak D call TRBD1 (5 bases). This CDR3 has 14 amino acids. Per germline, CDR1 MNHEY and CDR2 SMNVEV (reference sequence). Trimming took 6 bases from V and 3 from J, leaving 14 bases between them. The CDR3 sequence: CASSERGTHTEAFF. CDR3 nucleotide sequence: TGTGCCAGCAGCGAACGGGGCACTCACACTGAAGCTTTCTTT.